Listed below are T cell receptor beta chains from one sample, sequenced in a study of cytomegalovirus exposure and HLA in healthy donors. Profiled with immunoSEQ multiplex PCR; TCRdb holds only in-frame clones, not every one. The sample holds approximately 120,000 clones, around 94% seen once. The sequenced sample was PBMCs. These TCRs come from a young woman in good health and CMV-seronegative. The CDR3 runs from the conserved cysteine through the conserved F or W. The order of the fields is V gene, D gene, J gene, clone size, CDR3 DNA, CDR3 protein. D genes are given only for firm matches. Size is stated for part of the rows, as once, few or many counts, or as a class when the clone is expanded.

TRBV27	NA	TRBJ2-5	NA	TGTGCCACATCTACGTGGGGGGGCAGGGGAGAGACCCAGTACTTC	CATSTWGGRGETQYF
TRBV4-1	NA	TRBJ1-5	NA	TGCGCCAGCAGGGGTCTCGGGAATCAGCCCCAGCATTTT	CASRGLGNQPQHF
TRBV30	NA	TRBJ1-2	NA	TGTGCCTGGAGTGGTAGGGGTACTTCTAACTATGGCTACACCTTC	CAWSGRGTSNYGYTF
TRBV19	TRBD2	TRBJ2-1	NA	TGTGCCAGTAGTATTCTAGCGGGAGGAATCAATGAGCAGTTCTTC	CASSILAGGINEQFF
TRBV27	NA	TRBJ1-2	NA	TGTGCCAGCAGTTTATCTGGTAGCCTCCCTGCCTATGGCTACACCTTC	CASSLSGSLPAYGYTF
TRBV6-1	TRBD2	TRBJ2-1	NA	TGTGCCAGCAGTGAATATGTGCTAGCGGGACAGACAGTGAGTGAGCAGTTCTTC	CASSEYVLAGQTVSEQFF
TRBV28	NA	TRBJ1-2	NA	TGTGCCAGCCACACAGACAGGAACTATGGCTACACCTTC	CASHTDRNYGYTF
TRBV6-1	TRBD1	TRBJ2-7	NA	TGTGCCAGCAGTCTTCACGCCGGGACAGGATACGAGCAGTACTTC	CASSLHAGTGYEQYF
TRBV9	NA	TRBJ2-2	NA	TGTGCCAGCAGCGTTCGGGGTGGCACCGGGGAGCTGTTTTTT	CASSVRGGTGELFF
TRBV27	NA	TRBJ2-3	NA	TGTGCCAGCAGTTTATACCGGACTAGCACAGATACGCAGTATTTT	CASSLYRTSTDTQYF
TRBV7-9	NA	TRBJ2-1	NA	TGTGCCAGCAGCTTAATAGGGAGCTCCTACAATGAGCAGTTCTTC	CASSLIGSSYNEQFF
TRBV30	NA	TRBJ1-5	NA	TGTGCCTGGAGCCTTACAGAGAATCAGCCCCAGCATTTT	CAWSLTENQPQHF
TRBV19	NA	TRBJ2-5	NA	TGTGCCAGCAACCCCGGAGGGATCCAAGAGACCCAGTACTTC	CASNPGGIQETQYF
TRBV27	TRBD2	TRBJ2-3	NA	TGTGCCAGCAGTTCCGCCCCGGGACTAGCGGGAGAAGATACGCAGTATTTT	CASSSAPGLAGEDTQYF
TRBV12-2	NA	TRBJ2-1	few	TGTGCAAGTCGCTCGAAGGGTGGACTAGCGCACAATGAGCAGTTCTTC	CASRSKGGLAHNEQFF
TRBV27	NA	TRBJ1-1	NA	TGTGCCAGCAGTTTAATGCAGGGTTACACTGAAGCTTTCTTT	CASSLMQGYTEAFF
TRBV7-9	TRBD1	TRBJ2-5	once	TGTGCCAGCAGCCCAAGGCCGGGACAGGGAGGGGAGACCCAGTACTTC	CASSPRPGQGGETQYF
TRBV28	NA	TRBJ2-7	NA	TGTGCCAGCAGGCCTCCGGACACAAGCTACGAGCAGTACTTC	CASRPPDTSYEQYF
TRBV28	NA	TRBJ2-6	NA	TGTGCCAGCGGATCCAGGGTCTCTGGGGCCAACGTCCTGACTTTC	CASGSRVSGANVLTF
TRBV6-5	TRBD1	TRBJ1-2	NA	TGTGCCAGCAGGCCGACAGGGAACTATGGCTACACCTTC	CASRPTGNYGYTF
TRBV25-1	NA	TRBJ1-1	NA	TGTGCCAGCAGTGAAGGGAGGAACACTGAAGCTTTCTTT	CASSEGRNTEAFF
TRBV5-1	TRBD1	TRBJ2-7	NA	TGCGCCAGCAGCTTCGAACCTTACAGGGGTTCCGCCTACGAGCAGTACTTC	CASSFEPYRGSAYEQYF
TRBV6-5	TRBD1	TRBJ2-5	once	TGTGCCAGCAGGATCCGACAGGGTGCAGAGACCCAGTACTTC	CASRIRQGAETQYF
TRBV2	TRBD2	TRBJ2-3	NA	TGTGCCAGCAGTGAAGCCCCTAGCGGGAGTGGTAAAGATACGCAGTATTTT	CASSEAPSGSGKDTQYF
TRBV11-2	NA	TRBJ1-3	NA	TGTGCCAGCAGCTTCGGGAGCTCTGGAAACACCATATATTTT	CASSFGSSGNTIYF
TRBV21-1	NA	TRBJ2-3	NA	TGTGCCAGCAGCTACGCGCAGGGACAGGGGACAGATACGCAGTATTTT	CASSYAQGQGTDTQYF
TRBV18	TRBD2	TRBJ2-7	NA	TGTGCCAGCTCACCTACGGGGGGCTACGAGCAGTACTTC	CASSPTGGYEQYF